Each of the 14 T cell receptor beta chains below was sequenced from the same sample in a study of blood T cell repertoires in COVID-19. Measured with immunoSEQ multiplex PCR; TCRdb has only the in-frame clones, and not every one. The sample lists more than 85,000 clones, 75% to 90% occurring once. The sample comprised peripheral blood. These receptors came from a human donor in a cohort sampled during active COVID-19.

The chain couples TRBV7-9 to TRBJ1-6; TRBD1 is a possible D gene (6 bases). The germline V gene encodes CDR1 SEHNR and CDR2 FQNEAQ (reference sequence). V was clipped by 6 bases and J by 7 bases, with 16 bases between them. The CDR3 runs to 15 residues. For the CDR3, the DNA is TGTGCCAGCAGAGACCGGGACACTCTAAATTCACCCCTCCACTTT. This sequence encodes CASRDRDTLNSPLHF. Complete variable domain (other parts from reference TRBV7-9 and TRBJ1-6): DTGVSQNPRHKITKRGQNVTFRCDPISEHNRLYWYRQTLGQGPEFLTYFQNEAQLEKSRLLSDRFSAERPKGSFSTLEIQRTEQGDSAMYLCASRDRDTLNSPLHFGNGTRLTVT.

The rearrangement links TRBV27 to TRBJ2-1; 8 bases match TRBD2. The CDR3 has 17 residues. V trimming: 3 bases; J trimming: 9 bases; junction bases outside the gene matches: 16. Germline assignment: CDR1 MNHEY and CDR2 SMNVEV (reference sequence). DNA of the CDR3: TGTGCCAGCAGTTTTACCCCGCCGGGACTAGTACAGGGTGAGCAGTTCTTC. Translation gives CASSFTPPGLVQGEQFF.

The DNA for the CDR3 is TGCGCCAGCAGCCAAGATATACGAGGTAGCGAGCAGTACTTC. Protein product: CASSQDIRGSEQYF. The rearrangement joins TRBV4-3 to TRBJ2-7; D is unresolved. V dropped 0 bases and J dropped 6 bases, with 12 bases sitting between them. This CDR3 has 14 residues. In germline, CDR1 is LGHNA, CDR2 YSLEER.

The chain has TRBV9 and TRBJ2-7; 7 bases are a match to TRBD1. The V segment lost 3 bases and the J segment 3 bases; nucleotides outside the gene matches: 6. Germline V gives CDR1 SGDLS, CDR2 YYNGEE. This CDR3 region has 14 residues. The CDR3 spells CASSETGQNYEQYF. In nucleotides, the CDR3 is TGTGCCAGCAGCGAGACGGGACAGAACTACGAGCAGTACTTC.

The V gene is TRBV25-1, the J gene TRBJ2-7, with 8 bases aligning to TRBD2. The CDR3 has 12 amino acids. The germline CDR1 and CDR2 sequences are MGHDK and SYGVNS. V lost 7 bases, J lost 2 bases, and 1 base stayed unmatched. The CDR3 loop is CASTGGPYEQYF. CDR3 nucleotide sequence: TGTGCCAGCACGGGGGGGCCCTACGAGCAGTACTTC.

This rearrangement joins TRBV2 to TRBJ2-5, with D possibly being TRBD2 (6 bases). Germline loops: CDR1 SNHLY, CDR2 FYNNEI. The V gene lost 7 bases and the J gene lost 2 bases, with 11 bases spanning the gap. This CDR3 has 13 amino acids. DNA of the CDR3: TGTGCCAGCAATAGAGGACTACAAGAGACCCAGTACTTC. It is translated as CASNRGLQETQYF.

The CDR3: CASGKGDSDIYGYTF. In DNA, the CDR3 is TGTGCCAGTGGGAAGGGGGACAGTGATATCTATGGCTACACCTTC. The rearrangement uses TRBV19 and TRBJ1-2; 7 bases fit TRBD1. Germline V gives CDR1 LNHDA, CDR2 SQIVND (reference sequence). With 8 bases clipped from V and 4 bases from J, the junction kept 13 bases outside the gene matches. This CDR3 spans 15 amino acids. The full variable domain, rest sourced from reference TRBV19 and TRBJ1-2, is DGGITQSPKYLFRKEGQNVTLSCEQNLNHDAMYWYRQDPGQGLRLIYYSQIVNDFQKGDIAEGYSVSREKKESFPLTVTSAQKNPTAFYLCASGKGDSDIYGYTFGSGTRLTVV.

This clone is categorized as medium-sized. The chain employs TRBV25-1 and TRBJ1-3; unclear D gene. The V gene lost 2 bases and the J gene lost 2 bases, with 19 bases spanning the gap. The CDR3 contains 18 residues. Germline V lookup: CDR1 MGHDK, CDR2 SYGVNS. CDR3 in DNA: TGTGCCAGCAGTGAACGGGATTACAGCCTGAAAGCTGGAAACACCATATATTTT. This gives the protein CASSERDYSLKAGNTIYF.

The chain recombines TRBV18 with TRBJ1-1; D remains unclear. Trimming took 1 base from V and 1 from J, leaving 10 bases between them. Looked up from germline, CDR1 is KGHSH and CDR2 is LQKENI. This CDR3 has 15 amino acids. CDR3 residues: CASSPLYEGNTEAFF. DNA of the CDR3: TGTGCCAGCTCACCACTGTACGAGGGGAACACTGAAGCTTTCTTT.

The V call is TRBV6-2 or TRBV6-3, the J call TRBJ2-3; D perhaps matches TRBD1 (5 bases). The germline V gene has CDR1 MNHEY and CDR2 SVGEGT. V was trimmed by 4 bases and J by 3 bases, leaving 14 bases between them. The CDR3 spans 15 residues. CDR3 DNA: TGTGCCAGCAGTTCCGCCGGTTCAGGGACAGATACGCAGTATTTT. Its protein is CASSSAGSGTDTQYF.

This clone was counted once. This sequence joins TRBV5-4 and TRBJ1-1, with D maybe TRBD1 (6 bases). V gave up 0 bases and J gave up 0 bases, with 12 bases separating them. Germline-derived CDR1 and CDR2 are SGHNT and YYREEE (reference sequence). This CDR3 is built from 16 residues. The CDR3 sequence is CASSLVAGAMNTEAFF. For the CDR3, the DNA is TGTGCCAGCAGCTTGGTGGCAGGGGCGATGAACACTGAAGCTTTCTTT. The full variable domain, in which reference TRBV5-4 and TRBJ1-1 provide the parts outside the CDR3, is ETGVTQSPTHLIKTRGQQVTLRCSSQSGHNTVSWYQQALGQGPQFIFQYYREEENGRGNFPPRFSGLQFPNYSSELNVNALELDDSALYLCASSLVAGAMNTEAFFGQGTRLTVV.

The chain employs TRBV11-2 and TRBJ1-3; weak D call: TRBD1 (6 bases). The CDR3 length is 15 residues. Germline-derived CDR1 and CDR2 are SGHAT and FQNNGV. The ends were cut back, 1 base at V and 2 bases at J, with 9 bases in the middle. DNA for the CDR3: TGTGCCAGCAGCTTAGGGCCAGGGGCTGGAAACACCATATATTTT. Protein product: CASSLGPGAGNTIYF.

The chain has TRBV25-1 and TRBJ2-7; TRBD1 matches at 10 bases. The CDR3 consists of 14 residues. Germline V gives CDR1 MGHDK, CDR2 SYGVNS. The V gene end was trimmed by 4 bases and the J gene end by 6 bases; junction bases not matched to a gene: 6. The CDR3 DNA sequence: TGTGCCAGCAGTGGGACAGGGGGAGTCATCGAGCAGTACTTC. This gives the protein CASSGTGGVIEQYF.

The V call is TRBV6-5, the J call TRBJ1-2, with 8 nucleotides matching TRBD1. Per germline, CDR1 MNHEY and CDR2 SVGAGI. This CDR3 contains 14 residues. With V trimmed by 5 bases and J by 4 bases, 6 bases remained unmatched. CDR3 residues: CASSRGQVGYGYTF. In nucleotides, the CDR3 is TGTGCCAGCAGTAGGGGACAGGTGGGCTATGGCTACACCTTC.